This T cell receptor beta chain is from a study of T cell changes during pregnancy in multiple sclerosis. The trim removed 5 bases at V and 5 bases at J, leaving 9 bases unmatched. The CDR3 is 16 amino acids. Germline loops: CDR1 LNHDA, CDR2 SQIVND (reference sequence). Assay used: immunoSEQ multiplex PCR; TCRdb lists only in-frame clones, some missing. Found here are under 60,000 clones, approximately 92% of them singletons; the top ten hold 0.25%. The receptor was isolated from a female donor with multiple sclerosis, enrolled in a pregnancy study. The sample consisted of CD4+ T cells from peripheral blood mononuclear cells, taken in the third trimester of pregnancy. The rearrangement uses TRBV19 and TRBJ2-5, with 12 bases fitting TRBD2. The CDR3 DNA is TGTGCCAGTAGTTTCTCTAGCGGGGGGGCTCTGGAGACCCAGTACTTC. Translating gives CASSFSSGGALETQYF.